The 19 T cell receptor beta chains below all came from one sample that was sequenced in a study of T cell repertoires in cytomegalovirus infection. TCRdb ran MiXCR on the reads and lists one entry per CDR3 protein. This table has about 260,000 distinct CDR3 sequences, roughly an eighth appearing once. Sequenced input: PBMCs. The origin of the receptors is a human donor in good health (CMV status not recorded). Some clones in this sample may be carry-over from other donors' samples.

This clonotype has just a few counts. The chain joins TRBV29-1 to TRBJ2-7, with D tentatively TRBD1 or TRBD2 (6 bases each). The V and J ends lost 7 bases and 5 bases respectively, with 24 bases between them. Germline V gives CDR1 SQVTM, CDR2 ANQGSEA. The length of the CDR3 is 15 residues. CDR3 sequence: CSGAGGRGKSDEQYF. The CDR3, as DNA: TGCAGCGGGGCCGGGGGCCGAGGCAAGAGCGACGAGCAGTACTTC.

The chain employs TRBV5-6 and TRBJ2-1; no definite D call. The germline V gene has CDR1 SGHDT and CDR2 YYEEEE. The CDR3 consists of 15 residues. V lost 2 bases and J lost 0, with 9 bases in between. CDR3 bases: TGTGCCAGCAGCTTTTGGCCCTCCTCCTACAATGAGCAGTTCTTC. Translated: CASSFWPSSYNEQFF.

The sample holds many counts of this clonotype. The chain carries TRBV5-4 and TRBJ2-1; 8 bases align to TRBD1. The germline gives CDR1 SGHNT, CDR2 YYREEE (reference sequence). The CDR3 is 15 amino acids. Trimming at V came to 3 bases and at J to 3 bases, leaving 5 bases not matched to a gene. The CDR3 nucleotides are TGTGCCAGCAGCTGGGCAGACAGGGGCTACAATGAGCAGTTCTTC. Its protein is CASSWADRGYNEQFF.

This clonotype has at least ten counts. The rearrangement links TRBV7-2 to TRBJ1-1; tentatively, D is TRBD1 (5 bases). CDR3 length: 15 residues. In germline, CDR1 is SGHTA, CDR2 FQGNSA. V was trimmed by 5 bases and J by 3 bases, leaving 16 bases between them. DNA of the CDR3: TGTGCCAGCAGCCGTCGGTGGGGGGACGACACTGAAGCTTTCTTT. Its translation is CASSRRWGDDTEAFF.

J is TRBJ1-5 and V is TRBV7-8, with D possibly matching TRBD1 (5 bases). Germline V gene data show CDR1 as SGHVS and CDR2 as FQNEAQ. The CDR3 is made up of 17 amino acids. V lost 0 bases to trimming and J lost 0 bases, with 12 bases between them. In DNA form, the CDR3 reads TGTGCCAGCAGCTTAGCCGGTTGGGGGGATAGCAATCAGCCCCAGCATTTT. This codes for CASSLAGWGDSNQPQHF.

The CDR3: CATSRRTGDQPQHF. Written as DNA, the CDR3 is TGTGCCACCAGCAGACGGACAGGAGATCAGCCCCAGCATTTT. This chain connects TRBV15 to TRBJ1-5; 7 positions match TRBD1. With 2 bases clipped from V and 5 bases from J, the junction kept 3 bases outside the gene matches. Germline CDR1 reads LNHNV; CDR2 reads YYDKDF (reference sequence). This CDR3 has 14 amino acids.

This clonotype is a singleton in its sample. This may come from a read error, since a much larger clone is one base off. V usage is TRBV2 and J usage is TRBJ2-6; the D is unclear. Germline CDR1 reads SNHLY; CDR2 reads FYNNEI. This CDR3 has 17 residues. Trimming shortened V by 6 bases and J by 0 bases, and 15 bases separated the two germline ends. The CDR3, as DNA: TGTGCCAGCAGGCGGACGGTATTGAACTCTGGGGCCAACGTCCTGACTTTC. Its translation is CASRRTVLNSGANVLTF.

The chain has TRBV20-1 and TRBJ2-3; 10 bases map to TRBD2. This CDR3 is 15 amino acids long. Germline assignment: CDR1 DFQATT and CDR2 SNEGSKA (reference sequence). The V segment lost 3 bases and the J segment 2 bases; nucleotides outside the gene matches: 5. The CDR3 sequence: CSASLAGDVTDTQYF. For the CDR3, the DNA is TGCAGTGCTAGCCTAGCGGGAGATGTCACAGATACGCAGTATTTT.

This clonotype has more than one count but fewer than ten. The gene calls are TRBV6-1 and TRBJ1-5; 8 nucleotides line up with TRBD1. Germline V CDR1 and CDR2: MNHNS, SASEGT. This CDR3 comprises 17 residues. V shed 6 bases, J shed 2 bases, and the junction held 12 bases outside the gene matches. The CDR3 sequence: CASSQGARGGRNQPQHF. CDR3 DNA: TGTGCCAGCAGCCAGGGGGCCAGGGGAGGTCGCAATCAGCCCCAGCATTTT.

This clonotype was found a few times. V gene TRBV5-1 combines with J gene TRBJ2-5; possible D gene TRBD1, 6 bases. The CDR3 extends over 15 amino acids. Germline CDR1 SGHRS, CDR2 YFSETQ. The V end was cut by 4 bases, the J end by 5 bases, with 18 bases between. DNA for the CDR3: TGCGCCAGCAGCGTTGCCCAGGGGACGGGGGAGACCCAGTACTTC. Protein: CASSVAQGTGETQYF. The full variable domain, its missing parts supplied by reference TRBV5-1 and TRBJ2-5, is KAGVTQTPRYLIKTRGQQVTLSCSPISGHRSVSWYQQTPGQGLQFLFEYFSETQRNKGNFPGRFSGRQFSNSRSEMNVSTLELGDSALYLCASSVAQGTGETQYFGPGTRLLVL.

The chain recombines TRBV6-1 with TRBJ2-1, with D uncertain. The CDR3 totals 15 residues. The germline CDR1 and CDR2 sequences are MNHNS and SASEGT. Deletions cut 5 bases from V and 2 bases from J, with 13 bases between. CDR3: CASSPGIDAYNEQFF. The CDR3 coding sequence is TGTGCCAGCAGTCCTGGGATCGACGCCTACAATGAGCAGTTCTTC.

CDR3 region: CSVADRANAEAFF. The CDR3 DNA sequence: TGCAGCGTTGCTGACAGGGCAAACGCTGAAGCTTTCTTT. The chain recombines TRBV29-1 with TRBJ1-1; 7 nucleotides agree with TRBD1. Germline CDR1 reads SQVTM; CDR2 reads ANQGSEA. V was pared by 4 bases and J by 6 bases, with 8 bases of the junction left unmatched. The CDR3 contains 13 residues.

This clonotype occurred a few times. V gene TRBV10-3 combines with J gene TRBJ2-7; a weak D match, TRBD1 (6 bases). CDR1 ENHRY and CDR2 SYGVKD come from the germline V gene. The CDR3 is made up of 14 amino acids. Trimming pared 6 bases from V and 2 bases from J, leaving 14 bases between. The CDR3 here is CAIRVGQPTYEQYF. The DNA of the CDR3 is TGTGCCATCAGAGTTGGACAGCCCACCTACGAGCAGTACTTC.

The sample holds many counts of this clonotype. This rearrangement joins TRBV7-9 to TRBJ2-3; D might be TRBD1 or TRBD2, each matching 6 bases. V dropped 5 bases and J dropped 1 base, with 13 bases sitting between them. The CDR3 has 15 amino acids. CDR1 and CDR2 (germline): SEHNR, FQNEAQ (reference sequence). CDR3 DNA: TGTGCCAGCAGCCGAGGGGGGACTGGCACAGATACGCAGTATTTT. Amino acids: CASSRGGTGTDTQYF.

The table lists this clonotype with many counts. The rearrangement joins TRBV20-1 to TRBJ1-2; a possible D gene is TRBD1 (5 bases). Germline V gene lookup returns CDR1 DFQATT and CDR2 SNEGSKA (reference sequence). V shed 0 bases and J shed 6 bases, with 11 bases lying between them. The CDR3 is 13 amino acids. Here the CDR3 reads CSARDLWGDGYTF. Here the CDR3 DNA reads TGCAGTGCTAGAGATTTATGGGGGGATGGCTACACCTTC.

A remark on this clonotype: A read error may produce the germline difference seen at one junction end. V usage is TRBV5-3 and J usage is TRBJ2-7, with 8 bases fitting TRBD1. Being an ORF, TRBV5-3 has a function that is uncertain. The CDR3 has 14 residues. The CDR3 here is CASGRTGRSYEQCF. In DNA form, the CDR3 reads TGTGCCAGCGGTAGGACAGGGCGCTCCTACGAGCAGTGCTTC.

This CDR3 is CSARVAGELYNEQFF. The CDR3 DNA is TGCAGTGCTAGAGTGGCGGGGGAGCTCTACAATGAGCAGTTCTTC. The V and J genes are TRBV20-1 and TRBJ2-1, with TRBD2 matching 7 bases. The CDR3 covers 15 residues. Germline V gene lookup returns CDR1 DFQATT and CDR2 SNEGSKA (reference sequence). V shed 1 base and J 3 bases; nucleotides not matched to a gene: 6.

The chain joins TRBV5-6 to TRBJ2-1; 8 bases fit TRBD2. The CDR3 covers 12 residues. V shed 0 bases, J shed 12 bases, and the junction held 2 bases outside the gene matches. Germline V CDR1 and CDR2: SGHDT, YYEEEE. Here the CDR3 reads CASSLALAGQFF. The DNA of the CDR3 is TGTGCCAGCAGCTTGGCCCTAGCGGGGCAGTTCTTC.

This clonotype was counted only a few times. The chain uses TRBV7-9 and TRBJ1-1; D ambiguous. This CDR3 comprises 14 residues. Germline V lookup: CDR1 SEHNR, CDR2 FQNEAQ (reference sequence). Deletions cut 1 base from V and 8 bases from J, with 14 bases between. CDR3 in amino acids: CASSLGEGVGEAFF. The CDR3 DNA sequence: TGTGCCAGCAGCTTAGGGGAGGGCGTCGGCGAAGCTTTCTTT. The full variable domain, rest sourced from reference TRBV7-9 and TRBJ1-1, is DTGVSQNPRHKITKRGQNVTFRCDPISEHNRLYWYRQTLGQGPEFLTYFQNEAQLEKSRLLSDRFSAERPKGSFSTLEIQRTEQGDSAMYLCASSLGEGVGEAFFGQGTRLTVV.